The sequence of this T cell receptor beta chain was determined in a study of patients and donors after allogeneic stem cell transplantation. V shed 0 bases and J shed 4 bases, with 10 bases lying between them. Germline V gene data show CDR1 as SEHNR and CDR2 as FQNEAQ (reference sequence). The CDR3 extends over 14 amino acids. TCRdb redid the calling of the RT-PCR reads with MiXCR, one entry per CDR3 protein. Seen here are 150,000 to 200,000 distinct CDR3 sequences, roughly 22% observed once, and the top ten hold roughly 25%. Material: blood, either unsorted or a sorted T cell fraction (not recorded which). This clonotype was obtained from a human donor who was either an allogeneic HSCT recipient or a stem cell or donor lymphocyte infusion donor (not recorded which). It is not recorded whose cells these are; they may come from a transplant donor. This chain connects TRBV7-9 to TRBJ2-7; maybe TRBD1 (5 bases). The CDR3 region has the DNA TGTGCCAGCAGCTTAGCCGCAGGGATGTACGAGCAGTACTTC. Protein: CASSLAAGMYEQYF.